The clone carrying this TCR beta chain was detected only a few times. Some clones are missing from TCRdb's copy, which holds only in-frame ones; the method was immunoSEQ multiplex PCR. The sample holds over 120,000 clones, more than 75% seen once. These data come from a study of blood T cell repertoires in COVID-19. About the study: PBMCs, B-cell-depleted T cells, or T cells were the source of the cDNA or gDNA that made up the material.

The CDR3 spans 14 residues. Germline lookup yields CDR1 SEHNR and CDR2 FQNEAQ (reference sequence). The germline V and J ends were trimmed by 5 bases and 2 bases, with 13 bases remaining between them. Those who participated ranged in age from 18 to 89 years and resided in approximately 23 US areas. Clinical histories supplied by participants themselves formed the basis of cohort assignment. Two negative PCRs, clearance, or symptom resolution had been documented for recovered Cohort 3 donors. This sequence originates from a man in his 60s who had recovered from COVID-19. Sequenced: PBMCs or T cells enriched from blood (not recorded which). The rearrangement links TRBV7-9 to TRBJ2-7; D uncertain. The CDR3 here is CASSPSITTYEQYF. The DNA for the CDR3 is TGTGCCAGCAGCCCAAGCATAACCACCTACGAGCAGTACTTC.